This record looks at one T cell receptor (beta chain) sequence and its context. Second-dose recipients at about 4 or about 12 weeks were treated as one pooled group. This sample stems from a study of T cell responses to AZD1222 COVID-19 vaccine. Trimming stripped 4 bases from V and 7 bases from J, with 14 bases between. The germline CDR1 and CDR2 sequences are SGHRS and YFSETQ. The CDR3 consists of 14 residues. Only in-frame clones appear in the TCRdb table, and some are missing; sequencing was by immunoSEQ multiplex PCR. The sample holds 100,000 to 120,000 clones, around nine tenths seen once. The clonotype originates from an adult who received the AZD1222 COVID-19 vaccine. This material consisted of peripheral blood, taken 28 days after the second AZD1222 dose. The V call is TRBV5-1, the J call TRBJ1-4, with D unclear. CDR3 protein: CASSLGPGREKLFF. In nucleotides, the CDR3 is TGCGCCAGCAGCCTTGGACCTGGACGTGAAAAACTGTTTTTT.